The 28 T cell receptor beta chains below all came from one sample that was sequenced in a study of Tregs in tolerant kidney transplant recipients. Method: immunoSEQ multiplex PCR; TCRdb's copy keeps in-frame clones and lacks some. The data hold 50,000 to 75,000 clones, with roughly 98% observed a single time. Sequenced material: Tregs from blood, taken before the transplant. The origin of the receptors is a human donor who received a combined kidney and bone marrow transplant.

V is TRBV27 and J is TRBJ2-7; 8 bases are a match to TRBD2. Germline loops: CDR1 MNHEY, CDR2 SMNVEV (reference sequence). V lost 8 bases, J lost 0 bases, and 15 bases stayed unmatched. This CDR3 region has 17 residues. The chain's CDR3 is CASQLNGVAGISYEQYF. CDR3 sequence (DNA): TGTGCCAGCCAATTGAACGGGGTAGCGGGAATCTCCTACGAGCAGTACTTC.

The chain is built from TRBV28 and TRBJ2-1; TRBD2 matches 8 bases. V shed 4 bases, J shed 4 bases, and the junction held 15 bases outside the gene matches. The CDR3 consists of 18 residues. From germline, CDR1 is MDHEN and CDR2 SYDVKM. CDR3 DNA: TGTGCCAGCAGTTCAGTCGGGGGGGATAAATATGGATACAATGAGCAGTTCTTC. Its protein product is CASSSVGGDKYGYNEQFF.

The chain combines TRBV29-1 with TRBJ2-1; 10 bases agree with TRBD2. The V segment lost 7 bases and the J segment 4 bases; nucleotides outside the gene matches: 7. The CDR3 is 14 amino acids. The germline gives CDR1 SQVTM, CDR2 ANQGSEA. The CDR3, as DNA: TGCAGCGGAGAAGCGGGGGGGCGATACAATGAGCAGTTCTTC. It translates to CSGEAGGRYNEQFF.

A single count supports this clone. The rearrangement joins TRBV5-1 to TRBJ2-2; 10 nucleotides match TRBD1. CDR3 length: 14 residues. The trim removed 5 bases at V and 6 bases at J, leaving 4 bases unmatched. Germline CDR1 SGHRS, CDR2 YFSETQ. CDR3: CASRLGTGAGELFF. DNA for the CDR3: TGCGCCAGCAGGCTTGGGACAGGGGCCGGGGAGCTGTTTTTT.

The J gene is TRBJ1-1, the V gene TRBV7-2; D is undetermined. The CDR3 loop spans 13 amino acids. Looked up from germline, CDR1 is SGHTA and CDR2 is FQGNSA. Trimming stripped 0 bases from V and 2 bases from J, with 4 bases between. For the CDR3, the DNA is TGTGCCAGCAGCTTAGCGGGCAACACTGAAGCTTTCTTT. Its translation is CASSLAGNTEAFF. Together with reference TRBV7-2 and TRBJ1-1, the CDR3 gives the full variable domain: GAGVSQSPSNKVTEKGKDVELRCDPISGHTALYWYRQSLGQGLEFLIYFQGNSAPDKSGLPSDRFSAERTGGSVSTLTIQRTQQEDSAVYLCASSLAGNTEAFFGQGTRLTVV.

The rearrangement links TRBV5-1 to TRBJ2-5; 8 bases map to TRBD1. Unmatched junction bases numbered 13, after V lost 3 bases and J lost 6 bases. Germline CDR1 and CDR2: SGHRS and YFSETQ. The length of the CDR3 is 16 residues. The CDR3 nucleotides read TGCGCCAGCAGCTGGGGCGGGACAGGTGGTGATAAGACCCAGTACTTC. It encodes CASSWGGTGGDKTQYF. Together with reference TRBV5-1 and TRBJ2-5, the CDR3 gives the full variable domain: KAGVTQTPRYLIKTRGQQVTLSCSPISGHRSVSWYQQTPGQGLQFLFEYFSETQRNKGNFPGRFSGRQFSNSRSEMNVSTLELGDSALYLCASSWGGTGGDKTQYFGPGTRLLVL.

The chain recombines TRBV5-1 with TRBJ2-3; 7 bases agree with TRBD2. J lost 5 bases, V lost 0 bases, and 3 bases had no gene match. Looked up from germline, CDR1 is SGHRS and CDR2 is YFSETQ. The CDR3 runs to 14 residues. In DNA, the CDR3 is TGCGCCAGCAGCTTGGGACTAGCAGTAGATACGCAGTATTTT. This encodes CASSLGLAVDTQYF.

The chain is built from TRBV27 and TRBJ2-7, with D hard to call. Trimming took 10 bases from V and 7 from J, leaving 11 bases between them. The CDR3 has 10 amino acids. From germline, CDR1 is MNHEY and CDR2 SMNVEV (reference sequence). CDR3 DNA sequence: TGTGCCACCGCGCCTAGGGAGCAGTACTTC. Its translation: CATAPREQYF.

The DNA of the CDR3 is TGTGCCAGCCTGGAGGGGCCCTACAATGAGCAGTTCTTC. Translated, it gives CASLEGPYNEQFF. J is TRBJ2-1 and V is TRBV7-2; perhaps TRBD2 as D (6 bases). Germline V gene data show CDR1 as SGHTA and CDR2 as FQGNSA. The CDR3 has 13 amino acids. Deletions cut 8 bases from V and 2 bases from J, with 10 bases between.

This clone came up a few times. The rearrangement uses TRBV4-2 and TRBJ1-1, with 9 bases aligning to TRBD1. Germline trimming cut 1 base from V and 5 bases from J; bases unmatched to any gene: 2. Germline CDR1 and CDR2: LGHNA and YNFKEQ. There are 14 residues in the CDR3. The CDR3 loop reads CASSQVTGGTEAFF. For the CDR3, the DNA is TGTGCCAGCAGCCAAGTGACAGGGGGGACTGAAGCTTTCTTT.

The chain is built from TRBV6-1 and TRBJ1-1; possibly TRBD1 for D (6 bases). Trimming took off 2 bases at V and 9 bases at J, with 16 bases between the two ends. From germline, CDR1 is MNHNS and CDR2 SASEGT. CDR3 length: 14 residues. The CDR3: CASSESGLRDKAFF. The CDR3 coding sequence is TGTGCCAGCAGTGAAAGTGGACTGAGGGACAAAGCTTTCTTT.

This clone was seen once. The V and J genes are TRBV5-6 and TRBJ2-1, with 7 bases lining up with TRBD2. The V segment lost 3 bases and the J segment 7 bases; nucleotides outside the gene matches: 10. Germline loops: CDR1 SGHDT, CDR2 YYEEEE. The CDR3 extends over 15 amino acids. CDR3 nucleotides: TGTGCCAGCAGCTGGGGCCTCGCGGGAGTAAATGAGCAGTTCTTC. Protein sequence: CASSWGLAGVNEQFF.

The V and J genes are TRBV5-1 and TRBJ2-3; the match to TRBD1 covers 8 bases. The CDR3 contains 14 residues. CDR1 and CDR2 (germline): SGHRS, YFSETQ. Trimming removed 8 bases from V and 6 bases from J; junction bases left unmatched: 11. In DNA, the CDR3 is TGCGCCAGTTCCAGGGGGCAAGAAGCGGATACGCAGTATTTT. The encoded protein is CASSRGQEADTQYF. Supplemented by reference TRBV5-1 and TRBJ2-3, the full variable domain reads KAGVTQTPRYLIKTRGQQVTLSCSPISGHRSVSWYQQTPGQGLQFLFEYFSETQRNKGNFPGRFSGRQFSNSRSEMNVSTLELGDSALYLCASSRGQEADTQYFGPGTRLTVL.

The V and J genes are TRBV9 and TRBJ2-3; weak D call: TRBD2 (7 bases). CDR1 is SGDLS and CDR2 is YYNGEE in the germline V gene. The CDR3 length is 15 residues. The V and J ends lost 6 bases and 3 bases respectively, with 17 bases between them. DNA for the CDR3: TGTGCCAGCAAAGGGGGGGCAGGGGAGACAGATACGCAGTATTTT. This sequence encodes CASKGGAGETDTQYF.

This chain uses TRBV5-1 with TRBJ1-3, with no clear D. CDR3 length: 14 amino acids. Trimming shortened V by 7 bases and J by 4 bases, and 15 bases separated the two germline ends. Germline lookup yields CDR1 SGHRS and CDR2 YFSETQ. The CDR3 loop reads CASRRENSGNTIYF. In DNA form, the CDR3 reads TGCGCCAGCCGCCGGGAGAATTCCGGAAACACCATATATTTT.

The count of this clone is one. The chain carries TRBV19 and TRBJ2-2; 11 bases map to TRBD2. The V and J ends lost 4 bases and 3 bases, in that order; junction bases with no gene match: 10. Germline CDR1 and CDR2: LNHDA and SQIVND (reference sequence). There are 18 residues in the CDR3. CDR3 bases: TGTGCCAGTAGTACGGGACTAGCGGTGCTAGGGGACACCGGGGAGCTGTTTTTT. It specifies CASSTGLAVLGDTGELFF.

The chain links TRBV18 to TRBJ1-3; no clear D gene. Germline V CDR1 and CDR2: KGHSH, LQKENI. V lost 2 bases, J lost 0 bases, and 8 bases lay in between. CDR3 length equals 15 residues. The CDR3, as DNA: TGTGCCAGCTCACCAGGCGCGGGCTCTGGAAACACCATATATTTT. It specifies CASSPGAGSGNTIYF.

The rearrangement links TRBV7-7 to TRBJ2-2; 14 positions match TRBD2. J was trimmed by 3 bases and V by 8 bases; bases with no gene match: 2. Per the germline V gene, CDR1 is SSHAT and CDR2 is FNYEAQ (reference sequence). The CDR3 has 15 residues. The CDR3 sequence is CASGGLAGDTGELFF. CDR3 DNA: TGTGCCAGCGGGGGACTAGCGGGAGACACCGGGGAGCTGTTTTTT.

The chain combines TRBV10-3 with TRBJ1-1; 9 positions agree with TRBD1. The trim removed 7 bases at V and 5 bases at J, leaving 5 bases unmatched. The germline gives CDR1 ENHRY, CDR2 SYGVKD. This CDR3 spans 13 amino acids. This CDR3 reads CAIKGQGLTEAFF. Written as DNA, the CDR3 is TGTGCCATCAAGGGACAGGGCTTAACTGAAGCTTTCTTT.

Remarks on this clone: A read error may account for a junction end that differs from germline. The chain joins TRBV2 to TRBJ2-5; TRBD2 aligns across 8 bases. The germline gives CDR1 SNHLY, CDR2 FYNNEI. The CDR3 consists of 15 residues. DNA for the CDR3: TGTGCCAGTCCCTCGGCGGGGGGAGGTCAAGAGGCCCAGTACTTC. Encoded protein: CASPSAGGGQEAQYF.

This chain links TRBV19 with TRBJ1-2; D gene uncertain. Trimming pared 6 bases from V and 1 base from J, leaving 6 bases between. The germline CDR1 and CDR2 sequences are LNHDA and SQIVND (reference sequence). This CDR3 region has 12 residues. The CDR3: CASSPFNYGYTF. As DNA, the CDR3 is TGTGCCAGTAGCCCTTTTAACTATGGCTACACCTTC.

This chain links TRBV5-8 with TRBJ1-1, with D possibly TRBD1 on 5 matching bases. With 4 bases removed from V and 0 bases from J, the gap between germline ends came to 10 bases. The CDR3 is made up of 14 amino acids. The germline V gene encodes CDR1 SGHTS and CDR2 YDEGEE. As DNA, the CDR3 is TGTGCCAGCAGCCACGGACAATTGAACACTGAAGCTTTCTTT. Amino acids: CASSHGQLNTEAFF.

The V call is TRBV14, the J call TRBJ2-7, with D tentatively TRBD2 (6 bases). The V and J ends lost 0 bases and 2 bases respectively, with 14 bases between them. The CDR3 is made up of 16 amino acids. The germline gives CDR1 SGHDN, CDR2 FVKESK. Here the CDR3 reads CASSQDAGLRPYEQYF. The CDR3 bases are TGTGCCAGCAGCCAAGACGCGGGACTCCGCCCCTACGAGCAGTACTTC.

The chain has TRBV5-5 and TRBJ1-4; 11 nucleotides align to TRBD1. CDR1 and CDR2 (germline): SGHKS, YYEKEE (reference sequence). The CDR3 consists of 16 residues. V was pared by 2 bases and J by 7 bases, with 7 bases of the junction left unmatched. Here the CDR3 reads CASSFLSGTGGEKLFF. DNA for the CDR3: TGTGCCAGCAGCTTCTTAAGCGGGACAGGGGGTGAAAAACTGTTTTTT.

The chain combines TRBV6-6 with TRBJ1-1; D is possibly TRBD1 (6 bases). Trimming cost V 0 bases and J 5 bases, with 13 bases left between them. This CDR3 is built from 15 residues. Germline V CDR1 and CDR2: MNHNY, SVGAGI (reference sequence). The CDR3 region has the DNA TGTGCCAGCAGTTACTCTTCAGGGGATGGGACTGAAGCTTTCTTT. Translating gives CASSYSSGDGTEAFF.

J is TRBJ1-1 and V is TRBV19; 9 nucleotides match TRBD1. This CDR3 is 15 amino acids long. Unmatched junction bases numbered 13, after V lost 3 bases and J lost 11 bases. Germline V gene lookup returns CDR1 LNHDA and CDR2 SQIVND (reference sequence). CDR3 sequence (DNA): TGTGCCAGTAGTATGCCGGGACAGGGTAAGGTATTCGCTTTCTTT. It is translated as CASSMPGQGKVFAFF.

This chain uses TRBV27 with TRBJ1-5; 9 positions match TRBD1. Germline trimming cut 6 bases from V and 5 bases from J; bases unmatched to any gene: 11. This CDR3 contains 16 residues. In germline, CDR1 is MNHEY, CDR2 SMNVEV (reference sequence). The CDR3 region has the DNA TGTGCCAGCAGGGACGGGACAGGGAGGCGTTATCAGCCCCAGCATTTT. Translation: CASRDGTGRRYQPQHF.

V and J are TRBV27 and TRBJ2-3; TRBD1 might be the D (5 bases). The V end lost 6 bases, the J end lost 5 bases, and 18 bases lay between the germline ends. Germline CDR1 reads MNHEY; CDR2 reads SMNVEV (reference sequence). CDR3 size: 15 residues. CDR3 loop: CASRPMGRVGDTQYF. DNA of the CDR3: TGTGCCAGCAGGCCCATGGGCAGGGTGGGAGATACGCAGTATTTT.